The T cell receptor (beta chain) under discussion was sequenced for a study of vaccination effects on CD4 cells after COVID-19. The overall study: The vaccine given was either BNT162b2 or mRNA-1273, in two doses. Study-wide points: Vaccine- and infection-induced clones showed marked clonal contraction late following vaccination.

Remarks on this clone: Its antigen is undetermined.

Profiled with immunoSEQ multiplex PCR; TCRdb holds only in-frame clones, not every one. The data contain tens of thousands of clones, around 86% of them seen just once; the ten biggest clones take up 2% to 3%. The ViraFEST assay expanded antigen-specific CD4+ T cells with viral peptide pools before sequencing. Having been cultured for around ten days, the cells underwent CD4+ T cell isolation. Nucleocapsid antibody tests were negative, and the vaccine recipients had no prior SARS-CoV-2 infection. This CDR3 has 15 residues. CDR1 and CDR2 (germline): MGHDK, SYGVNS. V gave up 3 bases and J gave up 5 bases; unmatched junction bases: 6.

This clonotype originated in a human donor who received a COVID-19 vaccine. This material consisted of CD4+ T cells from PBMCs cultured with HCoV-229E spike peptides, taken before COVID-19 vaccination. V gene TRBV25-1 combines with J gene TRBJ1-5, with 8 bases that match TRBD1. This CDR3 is CASSDTQGAHQPQHF. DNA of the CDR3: TGTGCCAGCAGTGATACGCAGGGGGCACATCAGCCCCAGCATTTT.